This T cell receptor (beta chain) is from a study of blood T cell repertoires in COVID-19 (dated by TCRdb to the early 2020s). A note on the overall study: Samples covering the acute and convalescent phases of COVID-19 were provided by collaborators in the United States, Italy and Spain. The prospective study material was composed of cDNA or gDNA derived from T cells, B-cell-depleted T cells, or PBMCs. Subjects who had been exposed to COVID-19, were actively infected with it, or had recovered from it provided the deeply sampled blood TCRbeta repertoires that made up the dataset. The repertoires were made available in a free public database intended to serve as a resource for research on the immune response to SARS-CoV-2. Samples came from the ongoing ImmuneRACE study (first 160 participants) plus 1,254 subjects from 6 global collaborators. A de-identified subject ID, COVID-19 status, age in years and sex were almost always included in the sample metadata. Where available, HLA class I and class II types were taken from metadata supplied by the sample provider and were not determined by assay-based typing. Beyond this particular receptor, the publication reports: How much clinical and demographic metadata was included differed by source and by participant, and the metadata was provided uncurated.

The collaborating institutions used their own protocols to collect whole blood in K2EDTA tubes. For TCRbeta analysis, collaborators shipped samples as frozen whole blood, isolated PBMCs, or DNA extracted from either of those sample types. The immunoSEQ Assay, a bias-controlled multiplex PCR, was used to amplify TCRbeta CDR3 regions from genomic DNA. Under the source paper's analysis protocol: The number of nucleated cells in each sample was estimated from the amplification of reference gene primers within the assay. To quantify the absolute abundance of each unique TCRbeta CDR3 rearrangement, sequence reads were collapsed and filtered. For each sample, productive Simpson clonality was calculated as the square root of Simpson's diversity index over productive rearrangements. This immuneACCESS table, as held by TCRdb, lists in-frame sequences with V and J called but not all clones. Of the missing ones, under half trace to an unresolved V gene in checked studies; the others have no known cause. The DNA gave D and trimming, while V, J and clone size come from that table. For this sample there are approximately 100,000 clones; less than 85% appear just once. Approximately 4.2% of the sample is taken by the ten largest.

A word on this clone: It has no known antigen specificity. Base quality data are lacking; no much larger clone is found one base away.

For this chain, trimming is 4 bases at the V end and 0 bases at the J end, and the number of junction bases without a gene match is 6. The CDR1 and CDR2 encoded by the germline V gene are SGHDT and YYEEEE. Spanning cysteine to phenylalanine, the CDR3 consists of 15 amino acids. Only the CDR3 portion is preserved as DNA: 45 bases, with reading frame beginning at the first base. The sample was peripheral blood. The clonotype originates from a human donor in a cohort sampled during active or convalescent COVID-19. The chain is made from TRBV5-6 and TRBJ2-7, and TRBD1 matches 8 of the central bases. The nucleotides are TGTGCCAGCAGCATAAGGACAGGGAGCTCCTACGAGCAGTACTTC. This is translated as CASSIRTGSSYEQYF.